This T cell receptor (beta chain) is drawn from a study of blood T cell repertoires in COVID-19 (dated by TCRdb to 2019 to 2021). Describing the broader study: Collaborator samples came from the United States, Italy and Spain and covered acute and convalescent phases of COVID-19. The samples were drawn from the first 160 participants of the ongoing ImmuneRACE study and from about 1,200 subjects provided by 6 global collaborators. Where HLA class I and class II types were available, the types were taken from metadata supplied by the sample provider, not from assay-based typing. The dataset comprised deeply sampled blood TCRbeta repertoires from subjects exposed to, actively infected with, or recovered from COVID-19. The material from the prospective study consisted of cDNA or gDNA derived from T cells, B-cell-depleted T cells, or PBMCs. Sample metadata almost always included a de-identified subject ID, COVID-19 status, age in years and sex. A freely available public database, intended as a resource for researchers studying the immune response to SARS-CoV-2, is where the repertoires were released. Broader findings and caveats from the paper: How much clinical and demographic metadata was included differed by source and by participant, and the metadata was provided uncurated.

A note on this clone: The antigen it binds to is not known. No much larger clonotype is one base removed from it; base qualities were not supplied.

TCRbeta CDR3 regions were amplified from genomic DNA by means of the immunoSEQ Assay, a bias-controlled multiplex PCR. Processing in the source paper ran as follows. Within the assay, amplification of reference gene primers was used to estimate how many nucleated cells each sample contained. Sequence reads were collapsed and filtered to measure the absolute abundance of every unique TCRbeta CDR3 rearrangement. For each sample, productive Simpson clonality was calculated by taking the square root of Simpson's diversity index across productive rearrangements. What TCRdb holds here is the immuneACCESS table cut down to in-frame rearrangements. Part of the clones is not present; checked against another copy, under half of the missing clones reflect an unresolved V gene, and the others are unexplained. That table furnishes V, J and clone size, whereas the DNA furnished D and trimming. A total of about 250,000 clones appear in this sample, around nine tenths of them only once. The ten largest clones capture under 4% of the sample.

The CDR3 holds 14 amino acids from the cysteine to the phenylalanine. Only the CDR3 DNA stays, 42 bases, in frame from base 1. V is clipped by 2 bases and J by 7 bases, and the sequence between their germline boundaries is 9 bases long. The germline V gene encodes CDR1 SGHTA and CDR2 FQGNSA. The collaborating institutions used their own protocols to collect whole blood in K2EDTA tubes. For TCRbeta analysis, collaborators shipped samples in one of three forms: frozen whole blood, isolated PBMCs, or DNA extracted from either of those sample types. Source material: peripheral blood. This TCR was recovered from a man aged 18 to 35 with active or convalescent COVID-19. The sequence is built from TRBV7-2 and TRBJ1-6; TRBD1 could be the D gene, as 6 bases match. The DNA reads TGTGCCAGCAGCTTACAGGGGCTGAATTCACCCCTCCACTTT. The resulting protein is CASSLQGLNSPLHF.